This TCR beta chain was recorded in a study of CD8+CD57+ T cells in acquired aplastic anemia. Findings and caveats of the study: CD8+ Simpson's diversity showed no significant patient-control difference.

TCR beta VDJ and CDR3 profiling used genomic DNA as template. MiXCR, run by TCRdb on the reads, gives a single entry per CDR3 protein. The sample consists of hundreds of thousands of distinct CDR3 sequences, 45% to 70% of them appearing once. With regard to this clonotype: The antigen remains undetermined. A junction boundary mismatches the germline segment, possibly from a read error.

The CDR3 runs to 15 residues. Germline CDR1 MDHEN, CDR2 SYDVKM. Specimen: sorted CD4+, CD8+, or CD8+CD57+ T cells (not recorded which) from PBMCs. The V and J genes are TRBV28 and TRBJ1-2; D may be TRBD1 (5 bases). The receptor comes from a human donor with severe aplastic anemia or a healthy control (not recorded which). The CDR3 loop is CASGLPAGYGYGYTF. For the CDR3, the DNA is TGTGCCAGCGGTTTACCGGCAGGGTACGGCTATGGCTACACCTTC.